The T cell receptor (beta chain) described here comes from a study of early T cells in non-severe SARS-CoV-2 infection. On the study more broadly: Sequencing targeted bulk RNA from unsorted whole blood, leaving chains unpaired. Study findings and constraints: A preference for anti-spike CD8 responses marked VDJdb matching, which missed private and CD4 specificities.

cDNA molecules, individually, were tagged with unique molecular identifiers. One entry per CDR3 protein results from TCRdb running MiXCR on the 5' RACE reads. The sample consists of around 53,000 distinct CDR3 sequences, 7.7% of them appearing once. The table lists this clonotype with many counts. Its matching antigen is unknown. The source is an adult who was a healthcare worker with PCR-confirmed SARS-CoV-2 infection or an uninfected control (not recorded which). Source material: whole blood.

The CDR3 DNA reads as TGTGCCAGCAGCTTTATCAGGGGCGCGAATAATGAAAAACTGTTTTTT. Translating it yields CASSFIRGANNEKLFF. The chain recombines TRBV7-8 with TRBJ1-4; tentative D call: TRBD1 (6 bases). V lost 3 bases to trimming and J lost 4 bases, with 15 bases between them. The CDR3 spans 16 residues. Germline V gives CDR1 SGHVS, CDR2 FQNEAQ.